These T cell receptor beta chains were read from a single sample in a study of beta chain features in type 1 diabetes. Assay: immunoSEQ multiplex PCR; the TCRdb copy retains only in-frame clones and omits some. Of 150,000 or so clones in the sample, 11% are singletons; the top ten hold roughly 2%. The sequencing input was central memory CD4+ T cells from blood. The receptors derive from a young man in good health. Each CDR3 is given with its conserved first and last residue. The order of the fields is CDR3 protein, CDR3 DNA, J gene, D gene, clone size, CDR3 length, V gene. D genes are given only for firm matches. Expanded clones get a size class; other rows say once, few or many, or leave the size out.

CDR3 protein: CASSSGTGDYGYTF
CDR3 DNA: TGTGCCAGCTCCTCCGGGACAGGGGACTATGGCTACACCTTC
J gene: TRBJ1-2
D gene: TRBD1
clone size: .
CDR3 length: 14
V gene: TRBV18

CDR3 protein: CASSQRGDHSYEQYF
CDR3 DNA: TGTGCCAGCAGCCAAAGGGGCGATCACTCCTACGAGCAGTACTTC
J gene: TRBJ2-7
D gene: .
clone size: .
CDR3 length: 15
V gene: TRBV7-6

CDR3 protein: CASSPGQGGEKLFF
CDR3 DNA: TGTGCCAGCAGCCCGGGACAGGGAGGGGAAAAACTGTTTTTT
J gene: TRBJ1-4
D gene: TRBD1
clone size: .
CDR3 length: 14
V gene: TRBV7-9

CDR3 protein: CASSYGGSPFF
CDR3 DNA: TGTGCCAGCAGTTACGGAGGTTCCCCTTTCTTT
J gene: TRBJ1-1
D gene: .
clone size: .
CDR3 length: 11
V gene: TRBV6-5

CDR3 protein: CASSHGTRPNTGELFF
CDR3 DNA: TGTGCCAGCAGCCACGGGACTAGACCCAACACCGGGGAGCTGTTTTTT
J gene: TRBJ2-2
D gene: TRBD2
clone size: .
CDR3 length: 16
V gene: TRBV5-4

CDR3 protein: CASSLEGPGRGYTF
CDR3 DNA: TGTGCCAGCAGCTTAGAGGGGCCAGGGAGAGGCTACACCTTC
J gene: TRBJ1-2
D gene: .
clone size: .
CDR3 length: 14
V gene: TRBV7-9

CDR3 protein: CASTRAASTDTQYF
CDR3 DNA: TGTGCCAGCACGCGCGCGGCTAGCACAGATACGCAGTATTTT
J gene: TRBJ2-3
D gene: .
clone size: once
CDR3 length: 14
V gene: TRBV27

CDR3 protein: CASSQDITGGWNTGELFF
CDR3 DNA: TGCGCCAGCAGCCAAGATATTACAGGGGGCTGGAACACCGGGGAGCTGTTTTTT
J gene: TRBJ2-2
D gene: TRBD1
clone size: few
CDR3 length: 18
V gene: TRBV4-1

CDR3 protein: CASSGENEQFF
CDR3 DNA: TGTGCCAGCAGTGGGGAGAATGAGCAGTTCTTC
J gene: TRBJ2-1
D gene: .
clone size: .
CDR3 length: 11
V gene: TRBV2

CDR3 protein: CASSQDTRGDDYGYTF
CDR3 DNA: TGTGCCAGCAGCCAAGATACAAGGGGCGACGACTATGGCTACACCTTC
J gene: TRBJ1-2
D gene: .
clone size: many
CDR3 length: 16
V gene: TRBV4-2